This T cell receptor (beta chain) was identified during a study of cytomegalovirus exposure and HLA in healthy donors. V lost 2 bases to trimming and J lost 3 bases, with 8 bases between them. The germline V gene has CDR1 SGHTA and CDR2 FQGTGA. The CDR3 totals 13 residues. PCR was performed using 60 Vbeta and 13 Jbeta primers. The data were produced by immunoSEQ multiplex PCR, yet TCRdb's version contains in-frame clones alone and is incomplete. Of some 120,000 clones listed, about 10% are singletons. The chain carries TRBV7-3 and TRBJ2-7, with unresolved D. Sequenced: PBMCs. This sequence was found in a young woman in good health and CMV-seropositive. The chain's CDR3 is CASSLGPYYEQYF. CDR3 bases: TGTGCCAGCAGCTTAGGGCCTTACTACGAGCAGTACTTC.